The clone carrying this T cell receptor beta chain was counted ten times or more. What it recognizes is unknown. After constant-region reverse-primer amplification, full-length variable regions underwent semi-nested PCR with Nested Universal Primer A. TCRdb re-analysed the 5' RACE reads in MiXCR, keeping a single row per CDR3 protein. The sample yields 35,000 to 55,000 distinct CDR3 sequences, 22% seen once. Tregs were sorted as CD4+CD25+CD127-/low cells. CDR1 is MGHRA and CDR2 is YSYEKL in the germline V gene. The CDR3 extends over 15 amino acids. The V segment lost 0 bases and the J segment 8 bases; nucleotides outside the gene matches: 4. General study results and limits: Tumor-infiltrating Treg TCR alpha and beta sequences overlapped most with tumor naive CD4+ T cells, then blood naive. Tumor memory CD4+ T cell TCR gene usage clustered with blood and lymph node memory CD4+ cells and lymph node naive CD4+ cells. The larger-cohort validation was restricted to a single TCR beta V-J rearrangement rather than whole repertoires.

V is TRBV4-1 and J is TRBJ2-1, with 10 bases identical to TRBD2. The specimen was Tregs sorted from a lymph node. The sequence was collected from a female donor with breast cancer. The CDR3 sequence is CASSQELAGVDEQFF. Written as DNA, the CDR3 is TGCGCCAGCAGCCAAGAGCTAGCGGGAGTGGATGAGCAGTTCTTC.